The source of this T cell receptor (beta chain) is a study of siplizumab effects on memory and regulatory T cells. Libraries were prepared by immunoSEQ multiplex PCR; TCRdb keeps only in-frame clonotypes and omits some of them. The sample has 99,000 or so clones; 85% to 95% are singletons. The germline CDR1 and CDR2 sequences are MNHEY and SVGAGI. With 8 bases removed from V and 1 base from J, the gap between germline ends came to 8 bases. CDR3 length: 12 residues. The rearrangement links TRBV6-5 to TRBJ1-1; no firm D call. This TCR was sampled from a human donor in good health. The source material was CD4+ T cells sorted from blood. The CDR3 DNA follows: TGTGCCAGCCTCAACAGGAACACTGAAGCTTTCTTT. The encoded protein is CASLNRNTEAFF.